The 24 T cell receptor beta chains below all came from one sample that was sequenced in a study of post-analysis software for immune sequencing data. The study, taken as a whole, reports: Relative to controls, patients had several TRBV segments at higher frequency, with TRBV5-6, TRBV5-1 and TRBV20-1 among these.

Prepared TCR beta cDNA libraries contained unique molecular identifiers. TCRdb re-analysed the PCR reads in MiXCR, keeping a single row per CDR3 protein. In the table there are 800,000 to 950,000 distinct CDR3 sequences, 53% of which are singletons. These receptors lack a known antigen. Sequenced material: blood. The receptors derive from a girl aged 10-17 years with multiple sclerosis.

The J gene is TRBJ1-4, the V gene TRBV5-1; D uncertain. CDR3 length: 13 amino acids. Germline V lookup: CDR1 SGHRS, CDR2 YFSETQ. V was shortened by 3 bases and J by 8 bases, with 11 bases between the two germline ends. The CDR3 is CASSSQTGEKLFF. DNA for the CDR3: TGCGCCAGCAGCTCCCAGACCGGGGAAAAACTGTTTTTT. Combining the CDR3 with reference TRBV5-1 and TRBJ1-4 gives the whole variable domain KAGVTQTPRYLIKTRGQQVTLSCSPISGHRSVSWYQQTPGQGLQFLFEYFSETQRNKGNFPGRFSGRQFSNSRSEMNVSTLELGDSALYLCASSSQTGEKLFFGSGTQLSVL.

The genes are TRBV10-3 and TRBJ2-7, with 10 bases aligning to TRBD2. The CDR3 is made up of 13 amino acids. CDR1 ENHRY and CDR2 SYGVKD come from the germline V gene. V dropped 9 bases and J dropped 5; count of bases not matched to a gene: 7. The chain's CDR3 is CAISGRAGDEQYF. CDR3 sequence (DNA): TGTGCCATAAGCGGGAGGGCCGGGGACGAGCAGTACTTC.

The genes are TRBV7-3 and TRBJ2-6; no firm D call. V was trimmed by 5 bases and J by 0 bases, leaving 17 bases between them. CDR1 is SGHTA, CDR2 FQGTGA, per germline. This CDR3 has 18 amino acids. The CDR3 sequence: CASSPWVGSLSGANVLTF. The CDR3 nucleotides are TGTGCCAGCAGCCCATGGGTGGGCTCCCTCTCTGGGGCCAACGTCCTGACTTTC.

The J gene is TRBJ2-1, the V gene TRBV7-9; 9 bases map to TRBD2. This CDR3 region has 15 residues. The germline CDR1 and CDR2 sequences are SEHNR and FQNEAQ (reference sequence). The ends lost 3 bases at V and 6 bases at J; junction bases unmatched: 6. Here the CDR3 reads CASSFGGRALNEQFF. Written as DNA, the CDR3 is TGTGCCAGCAGCTTTGGCGGGAGGGCCCTCAATGAGCAGTTCTTC. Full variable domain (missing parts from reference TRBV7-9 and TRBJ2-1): DTGVSQNPRHKITKRGQNVTFRCDPISEHNRLYWYRQTLGQGPEFLTYFQNEAQLEKSRLLSDRFSAERPKGSFSTLEIQRTEQGDSAMYLCASSFGGRALNEQFFGPGTRLTVL.

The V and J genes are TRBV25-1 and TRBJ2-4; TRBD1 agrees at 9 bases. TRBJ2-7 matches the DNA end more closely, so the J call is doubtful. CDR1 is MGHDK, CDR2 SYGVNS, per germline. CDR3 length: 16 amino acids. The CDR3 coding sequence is TGTGCCAGCAGTGATCCCAGGACAGGGGTCTCCTACGAGCAGTACTTC. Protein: CASSDPRTGVSYEQYF.

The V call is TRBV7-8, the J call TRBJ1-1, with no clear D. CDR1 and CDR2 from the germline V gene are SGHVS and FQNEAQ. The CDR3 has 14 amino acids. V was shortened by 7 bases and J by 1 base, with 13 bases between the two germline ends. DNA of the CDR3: TGTGCCAGCATCGGGGTTCGGGGGAACACTGAAGCTTTCTTT. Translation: CASIGVRGNTEAFF.

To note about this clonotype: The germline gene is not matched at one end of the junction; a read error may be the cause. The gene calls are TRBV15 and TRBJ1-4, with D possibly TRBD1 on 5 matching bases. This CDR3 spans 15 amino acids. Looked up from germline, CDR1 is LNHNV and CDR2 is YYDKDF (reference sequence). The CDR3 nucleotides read TGTGCCACCAGCAATAGGGGCAGCAGAGGAGAAAAGCTGTTTTTT. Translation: CATSNRGSRGEKLFF.

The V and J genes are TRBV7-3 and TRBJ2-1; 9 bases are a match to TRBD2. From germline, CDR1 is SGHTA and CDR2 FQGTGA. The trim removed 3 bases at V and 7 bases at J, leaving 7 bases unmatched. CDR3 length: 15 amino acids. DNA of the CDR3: TGTGCCAGCAGCTTTAATGGACTAGCGAGAAATGAGCAGTTCTTC. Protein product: CASSFNGLARNEQFF.

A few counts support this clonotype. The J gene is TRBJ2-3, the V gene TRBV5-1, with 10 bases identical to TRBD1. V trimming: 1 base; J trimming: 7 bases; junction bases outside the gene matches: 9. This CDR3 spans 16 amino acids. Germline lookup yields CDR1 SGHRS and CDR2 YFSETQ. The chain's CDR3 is CASSLRTGGGLYTQYF. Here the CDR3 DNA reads TGCGCCAGCAGCTTGAGGACAGGGGGAGGACTATATACGCAGTATTTT.

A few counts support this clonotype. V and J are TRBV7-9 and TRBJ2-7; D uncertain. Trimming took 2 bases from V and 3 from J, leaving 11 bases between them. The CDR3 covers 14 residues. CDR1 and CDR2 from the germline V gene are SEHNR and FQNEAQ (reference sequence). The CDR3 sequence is CASSLLTGLYEQYF. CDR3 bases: TGTGCCAGCAGCTTATTGACTGGCCTCTACGAGCAGTACTTC.

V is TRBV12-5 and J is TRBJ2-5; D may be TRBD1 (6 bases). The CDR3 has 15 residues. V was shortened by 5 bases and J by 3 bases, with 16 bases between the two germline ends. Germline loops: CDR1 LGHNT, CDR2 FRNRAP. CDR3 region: CASGPRGAGEETQYF. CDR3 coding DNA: TGTGCTAGTGGTCCCCGAGGGGCAGGGGAAGAGACCCAGTACTTC.

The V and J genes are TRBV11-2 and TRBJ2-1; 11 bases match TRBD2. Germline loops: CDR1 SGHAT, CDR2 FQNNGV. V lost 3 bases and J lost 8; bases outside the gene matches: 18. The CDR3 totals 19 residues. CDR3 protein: CASSFSLVRTSGSNYEQFF. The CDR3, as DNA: TGTGCCAGCAGCTTCTCACTGGTCCGGACTAGCGGGTCTAACTATGAGCAGTTCTTC.

CDR3 protein: CASSLVTTRSTDTQYF. DNA for the CDR3: TGCGCCAGCAGCTTGGTTACGACCAGAAGCACAGATACGCAGTATTTT. The V gene is TRBV5-1, the J gene TRBJ2-3; no definite D call. V was trimmed by 0 bases and J by 0 bases, leaving 11 bases between them. CDR1 and CDR2 from the germline V gene are SGHRS and YFSETQ. CDR3 length: 16 amino acids.

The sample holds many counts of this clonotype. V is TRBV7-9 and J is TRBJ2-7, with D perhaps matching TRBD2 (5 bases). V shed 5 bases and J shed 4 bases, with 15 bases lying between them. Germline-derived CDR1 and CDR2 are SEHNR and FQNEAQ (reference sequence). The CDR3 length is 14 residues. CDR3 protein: CASSPPGLVYEQYF. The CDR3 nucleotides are TGTGCCAGCAGCCCCCCCGGACTGGTATACGAGCAGTACTTC.

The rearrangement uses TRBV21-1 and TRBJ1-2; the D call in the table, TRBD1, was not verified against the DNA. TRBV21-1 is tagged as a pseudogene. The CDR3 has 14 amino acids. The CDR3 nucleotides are TGTGCCAGCAGCAACCGGACAGGCCCCTATGGCTACACCTTC. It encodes CASSNRTGPYGYTF.

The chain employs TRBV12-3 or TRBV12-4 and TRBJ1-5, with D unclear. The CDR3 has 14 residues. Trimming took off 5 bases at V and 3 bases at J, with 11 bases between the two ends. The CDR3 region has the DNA TGTGCCAGCAGTCCAGCCGGCTTCAATCAGCCCCAGCATTTT. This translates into CASSPAGFNQPQHF.

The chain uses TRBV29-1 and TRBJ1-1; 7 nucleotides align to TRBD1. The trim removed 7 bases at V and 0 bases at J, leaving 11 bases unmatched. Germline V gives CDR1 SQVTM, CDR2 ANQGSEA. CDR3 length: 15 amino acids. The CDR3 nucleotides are TGCAGCGCTCCCCGACAGGGAAGGATGAACACTGAAGCTTTCTTT. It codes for CSAPRQGRMNTEAFF.

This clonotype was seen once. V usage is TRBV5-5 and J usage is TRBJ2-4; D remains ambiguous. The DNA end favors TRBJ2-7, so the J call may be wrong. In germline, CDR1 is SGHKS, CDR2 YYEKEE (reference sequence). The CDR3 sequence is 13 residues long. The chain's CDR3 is CASSTEGRYEQYF. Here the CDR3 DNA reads TGTGCCAGCAGCACAGAAGGGCGCTACGAGCAGTACTTC.

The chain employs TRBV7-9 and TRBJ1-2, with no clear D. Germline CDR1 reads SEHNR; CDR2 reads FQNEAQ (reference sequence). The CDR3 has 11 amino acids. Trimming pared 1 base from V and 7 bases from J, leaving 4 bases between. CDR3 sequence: CASSLVAGYTF. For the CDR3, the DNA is TGTGCCAGCAGCTTAGTGGCTGGCTACACCTTC.

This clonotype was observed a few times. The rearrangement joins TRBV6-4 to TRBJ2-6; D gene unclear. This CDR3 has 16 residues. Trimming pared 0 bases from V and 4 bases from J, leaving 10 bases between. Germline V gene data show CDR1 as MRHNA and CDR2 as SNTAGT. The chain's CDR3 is CASSDSETDGANVLTF. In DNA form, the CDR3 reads TGTGCCAGCAGTGACTCGGAAACGGACGGGGCCAACGTCCTGACTTTC.

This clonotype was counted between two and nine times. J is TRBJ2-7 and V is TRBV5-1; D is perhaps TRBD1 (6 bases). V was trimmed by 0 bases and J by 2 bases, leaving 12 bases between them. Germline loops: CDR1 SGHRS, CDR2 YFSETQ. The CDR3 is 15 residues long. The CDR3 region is CASSLEGERPYEQYF. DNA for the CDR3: TGCGCCAGCAGCTTGGAGGGGGAGAGGCCCTACGAGCAGTACTTC.

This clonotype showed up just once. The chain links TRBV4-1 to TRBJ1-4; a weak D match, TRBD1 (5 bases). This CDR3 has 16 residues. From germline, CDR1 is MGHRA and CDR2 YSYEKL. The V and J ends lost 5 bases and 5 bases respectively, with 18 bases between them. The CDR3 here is CASSSRPGRRNEKLFF. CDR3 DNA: TGCGCCAGCAGCTCGCGGCCGGGACGTAGAAATGAAAAACTGTTTTTT.

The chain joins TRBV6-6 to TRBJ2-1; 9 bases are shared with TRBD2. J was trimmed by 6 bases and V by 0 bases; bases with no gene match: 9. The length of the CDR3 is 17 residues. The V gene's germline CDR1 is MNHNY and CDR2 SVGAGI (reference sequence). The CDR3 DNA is TGTGCCAGCAGTTACTCTTCGGGACTAGCAAGAAGCAATGAGCAGTTCTTC. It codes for CASSYSSGLARSNEQFF.

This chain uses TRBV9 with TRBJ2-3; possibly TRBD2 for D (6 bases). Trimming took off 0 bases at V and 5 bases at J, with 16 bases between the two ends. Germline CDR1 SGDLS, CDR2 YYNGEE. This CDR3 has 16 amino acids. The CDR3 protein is CASSVGTGERGDTQYF. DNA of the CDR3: TGTGCCAGCAGCGTAGGGACGGGGGAGAGAGGAGATACGCAGTATTTT.